These 26 T cell receptor beta chains were all obtained from the same sample, sequenced in a study of T cell responses to AZD1222 COVID-19 vaccine. Clones were sequenced by immunoSEQ multiplex PCR, and TCRdb holds only the in-frame ones, with some missing. The sample includes 120,000 or so clones, roughly 87% of them seen just once. The source material was peripheral blood, sampled on day 0 of AZD1222 vaccination. The receptor source for this set is an adult in good health.

In its sample, this clone was seen once. This chain uses TRBV7-6 with TRBJ1-5; maybe TRBD1 (5 bases). There are 20 residues in the CDR3. V gave up 1 base and J gave up 1 base, with 23 bases separating them. The germline V gene encodes CDR1 SGHVS and CDR2 FNYEAQ. The CDR3 protein is CASSLVPPTQTRGSNQPQHF. As DNA, the CDR3 is TGTGCCAGCAGCTTAGTCCCACCCACCCAGACGAGGGGAAGCAATCAGCCCCAGCATTTT. The entire variable domain, with the rest obtained from reference TRBV7-6 and TRBJ1-5, is as follows: GAGVSQSPRYKVTKRGQDVALRCDPISGHVSLYWYRQALGQGPEFLTYFNYEAQQDKSGLPNDRFSAERPEGSISTLTIQRTEQRDSAMYRCASSLVPPTQTRGSNQPQHFGDGTRLSIL.

This chain joins TRBV16 and TRBJ1-2; TRBD1 might be the D (5 bases). Germline CDR1 KGHSY, CDR2 FQNENV. The length of the CDR3 is 14 residues. Deletions cut 2 bases from V and 4 bases from J, with 11 bases between. In DNA form, the CDR3 reads TGTGCCAGCAGCCAAGCGCGACAGTCCTATGGCTACACCTTC. Protein: CASSQARQSYGYTF.

Comment on this clone: At one of its ends the junction is not consistent with the germline gene, which may arise from a read error. The V call is TRBV6-5, the J call TRBJ2-7, with 10 bases identical to TRBD1. This CDR3 has 12 residues. Germline CDR1 and CDR2: MNHEY and SVGAGI. CDR3 DNA: TGTGCCAGCAGTCACCTGGCGGACAGGGGGGACTTC. Encoded protein: CASSHLADRGDF.

J is TRBJ2-7 and V is TRBV7-9; TRBD1 is a possible D gene (5 bases). V was pared by 5 bases and J by 4 bases, with 9 bases between. The CDR3 has 12 residues. Per germline, CDR1 SEHNR and CDR2 FQNEAQ (reference sequence). The CDR3, as DNA: TGTGCCAGCAGCCCCAAGGGGTACGAGCAGTACTTC. Its translation is CASSPKGYEQYF.

The chain combines TRBV2 with TRBJ2-5, with a weak D call TRBD1 (6 bases). CDR3 size: 13 residues. Germline V CDR1 and CDR2: SNHLY, FYNNEI. Trimming removed 5 bases at V and 5 bases at J, with 12 bases between. The chain's CDR3 is CASSPNGQETQYF. The DNA for the CDR3 is TGTGCCAGCAGTCCCAACGGACAGGAGACCCAGTACTTC.

The genes are TRBV4-3 and TRBJ1-1; 7 bases map to TRBD1. CDR3 length: 14 amino acids. Germline V gene data show CDR1 as LGHNA and CDR2 as YSLEER. V shed 2 bases and J 7 bases; nucleotides not matched to a gene: 7. This chain's CDR3 is CASSQKNRGVEAFF. The CDR3 DNA is TGCGCCAGCAGCCAAAAGAACAGGGGTGTTGAAGCTTTCTTT.

This chain links TRBV3-1 (or the pseudogene TRBV3-2) with TRBJ2-3; D is uncertain. The germline V and J ends were trimmed by 1 base and 2 bases, with 10 bases remaining between them. The CDR3 is made up of 15 amino acids. From germline, CDR1 is LGHDT and CDR2 YNNKEL (reference sequence). DNA for the CDR3: TGTGCCAGCAGCCAAGGGTTATTCCCCACAGATACGCAGTATTTT. This codes for CASSQGLFPTDTQYF.

The chain joins TRBV9 to TRBJ1-1; maybe TRBD1 (6 bases). There are 14 residues in the CDR3. With 4 bases removed from V and 6 bases from J, the gap between germline ends came to 16 bases. Germline lookup yields CDR1 SGDLS and CDR2 YYNGEE. The CDR3 reads CASSFQGSGAEAFF. CDR3 nucleotide sequence: TGTGCCAGCAGCTTTCAGGGGAGTGGCGCTGAAGCTTTCTTT.

This chain links TRBV7-2 with TRBJ2-7; 8 nucleotides align to TRBD1. Per germline, CDR1 SGHTA and CDR2 FQGNSA. This CDR3 is built from 14 residues. CDR3 sequence (DNA): TGTGCAACCTCAAGACAGGGGTCGGCCTACGAGCAGTACTTC. Protein product: CATSRQGSAYEQYF.

The chain has TRBV5-4 and TRBJ2-3, with a possible D match to TRBD1 (5 bases). CDR1 is SGHNT, CDR2 YYREEE, per germline (reference sequence). Deletions cut 4 bases from V and 1 base from J, with 10 bases between. This CDR3 spans 14 amino acids. The CDR3 DNA is TGTGCCAGCAGCGCGCAGGGCGGCACAGATACGCAGTATTTT. It specifies CASSAQGGTDTQYF.

The rearrangement joins TRBV2 to TRBJ2-5; TRBD1 aligns across 9 bases. J gave up 2 bases and V 6 bases, and 10 bases lay outside the gene matches. Germline-derived CDR1 and CDR2 are SNHLY and FYNNEI. There are 16 residues in the CDR3. CDR3 amino acids: CASSLLPGQGQETQYF. In DNA form, the CDR3 reads TGTGCCAGCAGCCTACTCCCGGGACAGGGACAAGAGACCCAGTACTTC.

The chain joins TRBV10-3 to TRBJ1-2; possibly TRBD1 for D (5 bases). The CDR3 extends over 13 amino acids. Germline V gene sequence: CDR1 ENHRY, CDR2 SYGVKD. The V end lost 1 base, the J end lost 7 bases, and 10 bases lay between the germline ends. The CDR3 region is CAISEWGKSGYTF. In nucleotides, the CDR3 is TGTGCCATCAGTGAGTGGGGGAAGTCTGGCTACACCTTC.

The J gene is TRBJ1-1, the V gene TRBV10-1, with 7 bases lining up with TRBD1. After removal of 6 bases from V and 5 bases from J, the junction contained 9 bases not matched to a gene. This CDR3 has 14 residues. Germline V CDR1 and CDR2: WNHNN, SYGVQD (reference sequence). The CDR3 is CASSRDRDRTEAFF. As DNA, the CDR3 is TGCGCCAGCAGCCGCGACAGGGATCGGACTGAAGCTTTCTTT.

V and J are TRBV19 and TRBJ1-2, with 10 bases matching TRBD1. Germline values: CDR1 LNHDA, CDR2 SQIVND (reference sequence). This CDR3 is built from 19 residues. V lost 7 bases to trimming and J lost 4 bases; unmatched junction nucleotides: 21. The CDR3 DNA reads TGTGCCAGTACCCTGAGACAGGGGGCGCGTCTTGGTAATGGCTATGGCTACACCTTC. It codes for CASTLRQGARLGNGYGYTF.

The chain joins TRBV4-3 to TRBJ2-2; D may correspond to TRBD1 or TRBD2 (6 bases each). This CDR3 is built from 15 residues. Germline values: CDR1 LGHNA, CDR2 YSLEER. The V and J ends lost 4 bases and 8 bases respectively, with 17 bases between them. CDR3 amino acids: CASSLGTPQGGELFF. DNA for the CDR3: TGCGCCAGCAGCCTAGGGACTCCTCAGGGGGGGGAGCTGTTTTTT.

The chain is built from TRBV9 and TRBJ2-3, with D hard to call. The CDR3 has 14 residues. Trimming shortened V by 2 bases and J by 2 bases, and 9 bases separated the two germline ends. The V gene's germline CDR1 is SGDLS and CDR2 YYNGEE. CDR3 sequence: CASSVRQDTDTQYF. The CDR3, as DNA: TGTGCCAGCAGCGTCCGGCAGGACACAGATACGCAGTATTTT.

V gene TRBV19 combines with J gene TRBJ1-2; D may be TRBD1 (5 bases). This CDR3 has 15 amino acids. Germline CDR1 reads LNHDA; CDR2 reads SQIVND (reference sequence). V was trimmed by 5 bases and J by 2 bases, leaving 15 bases between them. CDR3 coding DNA: TGTGCCAGTAGTCTTACAGGTCTTTTAAACTATGGCTACACCTTC. Its translation: CASSLTGLLNYGYTF.

CDR3 amino acids: CASRLDGYEQYF. CDR3 DNA sequence: TGTGCCAGCAGACTGGACGGCTACGAGCAGTACTTC. This chain links TRBV28 with TRBJ2-7; D not resolved. Germline lookup yields CDR1 MDHEN and CDR2 SYDVKM. The CDR3 has 12 residues. V was shortened by 6 bases and J by 3 bases, with 9 bases between the two germline ends.

This chain connects TRBV10-1 to TRBJ2-7; tentative D call: TRBD2 (6 bases). V was trimmed by 0 bases and J by 5 bases, leaving 11 bases between them. The CDR3 consists of 14 residues. Germline CDR1 reads WNHNN; CDR2 reads SYGVQD (reference sequence). CDR3 DNA sequence: TGCGCCAGCAGTGAGTCGCGGGGCTTCGACGAGCAGTACTTC. Its translation is CASSESRGFDEQYF.

The V call is TRBV30, the J call TRBJ1-2; D gene ambiguous. Germline V CDR1 and CDR2: GTSNPN, SVGIG (reference sequence). Trimming cost V 5 bases and J 8 bases, with 15 bases left between them. The CDR3 sequence is 12 residues long. The CDR3 region has the DNA TGTGCCTGGGCCCCCCGTGCGAAAGGCTACACCTTC. Its protein is CAWAPRAKGYTF. Supplemented by reference TRBV30 and TRBJ1-2, the full variable domain reads SQTIHQWPATLVQPVGSPLSLECTVEGTSNPNLYWYRQAAGRGLQLLFYSVGIGQISSEVPQNLSASRPQDRQFILSSKKLLLSDSGFYLCAWAPRAKGYTFGSGTRLTVV.

The chain couples TRBV6-5 to TRBJ1-5; a possible D gene is TRBD1 (6 bases). The germline V gene encodes CDR1 MNHEY and CDR2 SVGAGI. The CDR3 is made up of 15 amino acids. Trimming removed 6 bases from V and 0 bases from J, with 12 bases in between. For the CDR3, the DNA is TGTGCCAGCAGAAAACAGGGTAATAGCAATCAGCCCCAGCATTTT. Residues: CASRKQGNSNQPQHF.

V gene TRBV7-3 combines with J gene TRBJ2-1, with 10 bases matching TRBD2. CDR1 SGHTA and CDR2 FQGTGA come from the germline V gene. V dropped 5 bases and J dropped 3; count of bases not matched to a gene: 4. The CDR3 covers 15 residues. CDR3 coding DNA: TGTGCCAGCAGCACCGGACTAGCGGTCTACAATGAGCAGTTCTTC. Its protein is CASSTGLAVYNEQFF.

V usage is TRBV27 and J usage is TRBJ2-1; maybe TRBD2 (5 bases). The CDR3 has 14 amino acids. V lost 6 bases, J lost 8 bases, and 17 bases lay in between. In germline, CDR1 is MNHEY, CDR2 SMNVEV (reference sequence). This chain's CDR3 is CASSLLVGSYEQFF. The CDR3 DNA follows: TGTGCCAGCAGCCTCCTGGTGGGGAGCTATGAGCAGTTCTTC.

The chain links TRBV29-1 to TRBJ1-1; D unresolved. The CDR3 loop spans 13 amino acids. Trimming left V 3 bases short and J 0 bases short, with 8 bases between. Germline V gene sequence: CDR1 SQVTM, CDR2 ANQGSEA. The CDR3 DNA follows: TGCAGCGTTGAGGGCCCAATGAACACTGAAGCTTTCTTT. Translation gives CSVEGPMNTEAFF.

The rearrangement uses TRBV11-3 and TRBJ2-1; D gene uncertain. Germline assignment: CDR1 SGHNT and CDR2 YENEEA. The length of the CDR3 is 11 residues. Trimming stripped 9 bases from V and 4 bases from J, with 7 bases between. CDR3 in amino acids: CASLLYNEQFF. DNA for the CDR3: TGTGCCAGTCTTCTTTACAATGAGCAGTTCTTC. Full variable domain (missing parts from reference TRBV11-3 and TRBJ2-1): EAGVVQSPRYKIIEKKQPVAFWCNPISGHNTLYWYLQNLGQGPELLIRYENEEAVDDSQLPKDRFSAERLKGVDSTLKIQPAELGDSAVYLCASLLYNEQFFGPGTRLTVL.

The genes are TRBV6-5 and TRBJ1-5; no definite D call. This CDR3 has 12 amino acids. V was pared by 6 bases and J by 1 base, with 4 bases between. CDR1 is MNHEY and CDR2 is SVGAGI in the germline V gene. CDR3 nucleotides: TGTGCCAGCAGGGACAGCAATCAGCCCCAGCATTTT. Encoded protein: CASRDSNQPQHF.